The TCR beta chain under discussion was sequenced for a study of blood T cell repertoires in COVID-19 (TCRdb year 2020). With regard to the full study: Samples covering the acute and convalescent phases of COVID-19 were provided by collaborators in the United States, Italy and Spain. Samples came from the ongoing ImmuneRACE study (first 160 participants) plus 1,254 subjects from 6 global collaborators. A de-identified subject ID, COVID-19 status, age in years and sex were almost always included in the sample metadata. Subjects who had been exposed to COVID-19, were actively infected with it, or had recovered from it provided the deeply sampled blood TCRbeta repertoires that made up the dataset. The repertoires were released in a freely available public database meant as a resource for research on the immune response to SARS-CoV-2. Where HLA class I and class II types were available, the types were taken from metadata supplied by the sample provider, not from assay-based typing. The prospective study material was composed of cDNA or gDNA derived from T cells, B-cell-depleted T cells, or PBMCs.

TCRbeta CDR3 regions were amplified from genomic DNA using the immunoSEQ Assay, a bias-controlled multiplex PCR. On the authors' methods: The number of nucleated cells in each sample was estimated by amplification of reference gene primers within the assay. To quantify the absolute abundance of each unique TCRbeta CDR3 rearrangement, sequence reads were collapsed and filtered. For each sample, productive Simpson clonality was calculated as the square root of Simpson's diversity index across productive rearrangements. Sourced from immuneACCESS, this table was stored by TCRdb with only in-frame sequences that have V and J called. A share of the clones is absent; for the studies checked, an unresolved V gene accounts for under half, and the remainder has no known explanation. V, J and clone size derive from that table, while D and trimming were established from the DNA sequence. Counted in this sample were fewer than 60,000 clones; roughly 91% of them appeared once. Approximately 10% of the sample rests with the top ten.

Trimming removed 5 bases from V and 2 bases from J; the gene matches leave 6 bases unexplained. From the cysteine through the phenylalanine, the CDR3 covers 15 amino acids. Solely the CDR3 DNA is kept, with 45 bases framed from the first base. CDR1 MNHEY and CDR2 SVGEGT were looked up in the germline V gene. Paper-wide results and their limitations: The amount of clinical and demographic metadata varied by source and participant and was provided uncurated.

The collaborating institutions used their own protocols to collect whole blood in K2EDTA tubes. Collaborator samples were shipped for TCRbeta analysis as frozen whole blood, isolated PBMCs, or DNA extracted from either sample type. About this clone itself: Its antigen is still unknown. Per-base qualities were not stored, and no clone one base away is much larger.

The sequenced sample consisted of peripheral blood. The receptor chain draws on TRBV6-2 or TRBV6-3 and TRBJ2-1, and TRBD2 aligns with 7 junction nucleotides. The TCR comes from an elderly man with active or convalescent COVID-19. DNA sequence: TGTGCCAGCAGTCTCCTGAGCGGGACCTACAATGAGCAGTTCTTC. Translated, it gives CASSLLSGTYNEQFF.